This T cell receptor (beta chain) was sequenced during a study of shared clonotypes between healthy human individuals. The study, taken as a whole, reports: Clonotypes shared by all four donors outscored non-shared clonotypes in generation probability.

About this clone itself: Its antigen is unknown.

Replicate PCRs run on sorted subsets employed around 200 ng DNA, approximately 30,000 T cell genomes. This table comes from immunoSEQ multiplex PCR, and its TCRdb copy is limited to in-frame clones, with some not included. Of about 2,100,000 clones listed, 85% to 95% are singletons. V shed 1 base and J shed 8 bases, with 20 bases lying between them. The CDR3 spans 16 residues. Germline V gene lookup returns CDR1 SGHAT and CDR2 FQNNGV. Cells designated naive CD8 were CD45RO-negative and were positively selected for CCR7, with terminally differentiated effector memory CD45RA+ cells excluded. Each of the donors was a healthy adult who was HIV-negative and had not had a recent acute infection or vaccination.

The V and J genes are TRBV11-2 and TRBJ1-2, with D possibly TRBD1 on 6 matching bases. The sequence derives from a man aged 18 to 29 in good health. Some clones in this sample may be carry-over from other donors' samples. Source material: naive CD8+ T cells from PBMCs. The CDR3 DNA reads as TGTGCCAGCAGCTTAGTAAAATGGAGGGACAAGAGCGGCTACACCTTC. It yields the protein CASSLVKWRDKSGYTF.